This T cell receptor (beta chain) was identified during a study of T cell changes during pregnancy in multiple sclerosis. Sequencing used immunoSEQ multiplex PCR; TCRdb keeps in-frame clones, though not all of them. The top ten clones hold less than 0.25% of a sample with around 57,000 clones, roughly 92% of them seen once. Trimming left V 5 bases short and J 6 bases short, with 12 bases between. The CDR3 totals 13 residues. Germline CDR1 reads SGHTA; CDR2 reads FQGTGA. The chain recombines TRBV7-3 with TRBJ2-3, with D unresolved. The sequenced sample was CD4+ T cells from peripheral blood mononuclear cells, obtained in the third trimester of pregnancy. The receptor was isolated from a female donor with multiple sclerosis, enrolled in a pregnancy study. This CDR3 is CASSQTSADTQYF. CDR3 DNA: TGTGCCAGCAGCCAGACATCTGCGGATACGCAGTATTTT. The complete variable domain, with remaining parts taken from reference TRBV7-3 and TRBJ2-3, reads GAGVSQTPSNKVTEKGKYVELRCDPISGHTALYWYRQSLGQGPEFLIYFQGTGAADDSGLPNDRFFAVRPEGSVSTLKIQRTERGDSAVYLCASSQTSADTQYFGPGTRLTVL.